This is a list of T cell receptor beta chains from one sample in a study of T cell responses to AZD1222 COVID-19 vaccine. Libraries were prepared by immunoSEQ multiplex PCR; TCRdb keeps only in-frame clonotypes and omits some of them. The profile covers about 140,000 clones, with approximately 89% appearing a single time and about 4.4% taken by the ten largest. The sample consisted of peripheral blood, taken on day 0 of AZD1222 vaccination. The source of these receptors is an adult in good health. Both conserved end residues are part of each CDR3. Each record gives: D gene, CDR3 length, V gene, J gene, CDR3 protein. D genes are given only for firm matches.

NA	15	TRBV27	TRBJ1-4	CASSLGGSTNEKLFF
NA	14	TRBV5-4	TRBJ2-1	CASSVDPGTGEQFF
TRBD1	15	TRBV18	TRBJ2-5	CASSRQGAQQETQYF
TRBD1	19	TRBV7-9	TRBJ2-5	CASSLVSTSTGTGEETQYF
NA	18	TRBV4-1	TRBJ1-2	CASSQDTRTARSSDGYTF
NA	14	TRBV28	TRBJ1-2	CAMGPRAEFYGYTF
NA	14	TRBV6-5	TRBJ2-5	CASRFGKGSETQYF
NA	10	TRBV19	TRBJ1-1	CASGRAEAFF
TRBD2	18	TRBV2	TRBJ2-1	CASSARGPVTSGVAEQFF
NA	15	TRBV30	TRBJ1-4	CAWSGAGGGFEKLFF
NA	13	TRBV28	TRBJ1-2	CAANNPTYYGYTF
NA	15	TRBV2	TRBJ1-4	CASIRGGSTNEKLFF
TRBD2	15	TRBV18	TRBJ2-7	CASSPREGTRREQYF
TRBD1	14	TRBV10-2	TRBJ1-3	CASSGQGSGNTIYF
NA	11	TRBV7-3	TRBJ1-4	CASSLPEKLFF
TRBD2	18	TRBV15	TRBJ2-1	CATSREFSTSGAYNEQFF
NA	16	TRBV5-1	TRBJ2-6	CASSSTFNSGANVLTF
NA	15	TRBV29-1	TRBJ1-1	CSVFFPAGENTEAFF
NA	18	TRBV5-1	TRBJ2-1	CASSLALGVDSTYNEQFF
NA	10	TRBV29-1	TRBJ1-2	CSVAEGGYTF
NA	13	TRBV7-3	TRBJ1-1	CASRLTADTEAFF
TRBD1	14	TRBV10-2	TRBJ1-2	CASSESGTAYGYTF
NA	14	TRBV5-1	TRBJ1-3	CASSSGGSGNTIYF
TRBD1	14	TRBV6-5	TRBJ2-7	CASSQDRGSYEQYF
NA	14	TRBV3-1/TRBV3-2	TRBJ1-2	CASSQDRGIGGYTF
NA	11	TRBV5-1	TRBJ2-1	CASSLGSEQFF
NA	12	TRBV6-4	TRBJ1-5	CASSDGNQPQHF
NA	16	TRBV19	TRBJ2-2	CASSTGVFGNTGELFF
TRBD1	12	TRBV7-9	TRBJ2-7	CASAGGRTWQDF
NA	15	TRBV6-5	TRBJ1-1	CASSSFHRDGVRAFF
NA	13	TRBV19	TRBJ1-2	CASRKEGQSGYTF
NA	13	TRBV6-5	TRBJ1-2	CASSYSPQGGYTF
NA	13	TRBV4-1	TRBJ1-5	CASSLVGRQPQHF
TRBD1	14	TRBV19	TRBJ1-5	CAARGVQGNQPQHF
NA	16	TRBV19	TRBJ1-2	CASLDNAPTGQYGYTF
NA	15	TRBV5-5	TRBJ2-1	CASSLGWAGINEQFF
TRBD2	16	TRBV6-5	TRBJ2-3	CASSYSSGGLSDTQYF
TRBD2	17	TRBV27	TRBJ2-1	CASSSRTSGSSYNEQFF
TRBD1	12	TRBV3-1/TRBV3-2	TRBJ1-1	CASSHLDREAFF
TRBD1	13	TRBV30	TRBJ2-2	CAWSADRAGELFF
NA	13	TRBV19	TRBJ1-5	CASSKQGNQPQHF
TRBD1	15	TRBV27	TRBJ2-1	CASSPIISRGNEQFF